This TCR beta chain was sequenced during a study of blood T cell repertoires in COVID-19. Turning to the study itself: From T cells, B-cell-depleted T cells, or PBMCs came the material, which was cDNA or gDNA.

Method: immunoSEQ multiplex PCR; TCRdb's copy keeps in-frame clones and lacks some. This sample has a few hundred thousand clones; approximately 89% occur once, and the top ten carry 1.2%. The study drew participants aged about 18 to 95 years from roughly 25 US areas. The CDR3 is 13 residues long. Trimming took off 1 base at V and 12 bases at J, with 13 bases between the two ends. CDR1 and CDR2 from the germline V gene are SGHVS and FNYEAQ. This sequence originates from a woman between 40 and 50 years old with acute COVID-19. Sequenced input: PBMCs or T cells enriched from blood (not recorded which). The J gene is TRBJ2-1, the V gene TRBV7-6; D may be TRBD1 (5 bases). CDR3 sequence: CASSLGTFGAQFF. As DNA, the CDR3 is TGTGCCAGCAGCTTAGGGACATTTGGTGCGCAGTTCTTC.